The 16 T cell receptor beta chains in this list originate from one sample, sequenced in a study of siplizumab effects on memory and regulatory T cells. Clones were sequenced by immunoSEQ multiplex PCR, and TCRdb holds only the in-frame ones, with some missing. The table includes about 75,000 clones, 93% detected once. The sample was CD8+ T cells sorted from blood. These receptors were collected from a human donor in good health.

The CDR3 reads CASSYGGGTEAFF. The CDR3 nucleotides are TGTGCCAGCAGTTATGGGGGAGGGACTGAAGCTTTCTTT. This chain uses TRBV6-5 with TRBJ1-1, with D tentatively TRBD1 (5 bases). With 3 bases removed from V and 5 bases from J, the gap between germline ends came to 10 bases. Germline CDR1 MNHEY, CDR2 SVGAGI. The CDR3 is 13 residues long.

The chain couples TRBV5-3 to TRBJ2-1; no clear D. TRBV5-3 qualifies as an ORF whose function is uncertain. This CDR3 is built from 14 residues. Trimming pared 4 bases from V and 0 bases from J, leaving 8 bases between. This CDR3 is CARSPAASYNEQFF. The CDR3 region has the DNA TGTGCCAGAAGCCCGGCGGCCTCCTACAATGAGCAGTTCTTC.

The chain uses TRBV6-5 and TRBJ2-7; 10 bases map to TRBD1. Germline V lookup: CDR1 MNHEY, CDR2 SVGAGI. This CDR3 contains 11 residues. V lost 7 bases, J lost 11 bases, and 5 bases stayed unmatched. The CDR3 here is CASTEGTGEYF. The CDR3 nucleotides read TGTGCCAGCACCGAGGGGACAGGGGAGTACTTC.

V and J are TRBV2 and TRBJ1-1, with D possibly matching TRBD1 (6 bases). This CDR3 is built from 17 residues. Germline values: CDR1 SNHLY, CDR2 FYNNEI. The germline V and J ends were trimmed by 3 bases and 5 bases, with 22 bases remaining between them. The CDR3 region is CASSDFGTTGLGTEAFF. The CDR3 DNA reads as TGTGCCAGCAGTGATTTTGGGACAACAGGTCTGGGTACTGAAGCTTTCTTT.

J is TRBJ2-1 and V is TRBV25-1; D possibly corresponds to TRBD1 (5 bases). CDR3 length: 11 residues. Trimming stripped 9 bases from V and 3 bases from J, with 6 bases between. CDR1 is MGHDK, CDR2 SYGVNS, per germline. CDR3 in amino acids: CARDIYNEQFF. In nucleotides, the CDR3 is TGTGCCAGGGACATCTACAATGAGCAGTTCTTC.

The chain joins TRBV5-4 to TRBJ2-5; no clear D. Germline CDR1 is SGHNT and CDR2 is YYREEE (reference sequence). The CDR3 is 15 amino acids. Trimming left V 0 bases short and J 0 bases short, with 9 bases between. CDR3 sequence (DNA): TGTGCCAGCAGCTTGGTCGGAGACAACCAAGAGACCCAGTACTTC. This gives the protein CASSLVGDNQETQYF. Looking up the rest from reference TRBV5-4 and TRBJ2-5 gives the full variable domain: ETGVTQSPTHLIKTRGQQVTLRCSSQSGHNTVSWYQQALGQGPQFIFQYYREEENGRGNFPPRFSGLQFPNYSSELNVNALELDDSALYLCASSLVGDNQETQYFGPGTRLLVL.

V gene TRBV7-9 combines with J gene TRBJ2-7; D is perhaps TRBD1 or TRBD2 (6 bases each). This CDR3 comprises 14 residues. Trimming removed 1 base at V and 4 bases at J, with 11 bases between. The germline V gene encodes CDR1 SEHNR and CDR2 FQNEAQ (reference sequence). CDR3 region: CASSLEGGGYEQYF. The CDR3 DNA is TGTGCCAGCAGCTTAGAGGGGGGAGGATACGAGCAGTACTTC.

The V gene is TRBV27, the J gene TRBJ2-3, with D perhaps TRBD1 (5 bases). V was cut by 3 bases and J by 5 bases, with 15 bases left in between. The CDR3 sequence is 15 residues long. Germline V gene data show CDR1 as MNHEY and CDR2 as SMNVEV (reference sequence). CDR3 protein: CASSLTAPSKDTQYF. The CDR3 nucleotides are TGTGCCAGCAGTTTGACAGCCCCGAGTAAAGATACGCAGTATTTT.

This clone has a single count. The V call is TRBV19, the J call TRBJ2-2; 7 bases are shared with TRBD1. Germline V lookup: CDR1 LNHDA, CDR2 SQIVND (reference sequence). The CDR3 runs to 16 residues. V shed 3 bases and J 3 bases; nucleotides not matched to a gene: 7. The CDR3 nucleotides read TGTGCCAGTAGTATGGGGGACAGCGTTTACACCGGGGAGCTGTTTTTT. Its protein is CASSMGDSVYTGELFF.

The chain links TRBV5-1 to TRBJ2-3, with TRBD2 matching 9 bases. CDR3 length: 15 residues. In germline, CDR1 is SGHRS, CDR2 YFSETQ. Germline trimming cut 1 base from V and 5 bases from J; bases unmatched to any gene: 5. Written as DNA, the CDR3 is TGCGCCAGCAGCTTGCCGATTAGCGGGGGAGATACGCAGTATTTT. Amino acids: CASSLPISGGDTQYF.

This clone was detected once. V usage is TRBV9 and J usage is TRBJ2-7; TRBD1 is a possible D gene (6 bases). V was pared by 3 bases and J by 6 bases, with 19 bases between. The CDR3 totals 15 residues. Germline loops: CDR1 SGDLS, CDR2 YYNGEE. The CDR3 loop reads CASSETREQGPEQYF. The CDR3 DNA is TGTGCCAGCAGCGAGACCCGCGAACAGGGCCCCGAGCAGTACTTC.

The chain has TRBV10-3 and TRBJ1-1, with 8 bases identical to TRBD1. Germline loops: CDR1 ENHRY, CDR2 SYGVKD. This CDR3 is built from 13 residues. V gave up 8 bases and J gave up 2 bases; unmatched junction bases: 4. This chain's CDR3 is CAIEDRGNTEAFF. The CDR3 DNA reads as TGTGCCATCGAAGACAGGGGAAACACTGAAGCTTTCTTT.

This clone has just one count. The chain uses TRBV25-1 and TRBJ1-3; the D is unclear. CDR1 is MGHDK, CDR2 SYGVNS, per germline. Between the trimmed V and J ends, which lost 4 bases and 4 bases, there was a span of 8 bases. The CDR3 loop spans 13 amino acids. CDR3 protein: CASSAVGGNTIYF. The CDR3 DNA follows: TGTGCCAGCAGTGCCGTCGGGGGAAACACCATATATTTT.

The gene calls are TRBV19 and TRBJ2-1; 7 bases line up with TRBD2. The CDR3 sequence is 15 residues long. The V gene's germline CDR1 is LNHDA and CDR2 SQIVND (reference sequence). The J segment lost 6 bases and the V segment lost 0 bases, leaving 5 bases of the junction unmatched. The DNA of the CDR3 is TGTGCCAGTAGTATAGACCGGGGGGTAACCAATGAGCAGTTCTTC. Its protein product is CASSIDRGVTNEQFF.

This chain joins TRBV4-1 and TRBJ1-1; 10 nucleotides agree with TRBD1. CDR1 is MGHRA, CDR2 YSYEKL, per germline. The CDR3 spans 16 residues. The junction had 5 bases not matched to a gene; V was cut back by 4 bases and J by 0 bases. The CDR3 is CASSLGTGVMNTEAFF. As DNA, the CDR3 is TGCGCCAGCAGCCTCGGGACAGGGGTTATGAACACTGAAGCTTTCTTT.

This chain uses TRBV9 with TRBJ1-1; no firm D call. There are 14 residues in the CDR3. Trimming stripped 0 bases from V and 3 bases from J, with 9 bases between. CDR1 and CDR2 from the germline V gene are SGDLS and YYNGEE. The CDR3 spells CASSVGEAYTEAFF. The CDR3 region has the DNA TGTGCCAGCAGCGTAGGGGAGGCTTACACTGAAGCTTTCTTT.